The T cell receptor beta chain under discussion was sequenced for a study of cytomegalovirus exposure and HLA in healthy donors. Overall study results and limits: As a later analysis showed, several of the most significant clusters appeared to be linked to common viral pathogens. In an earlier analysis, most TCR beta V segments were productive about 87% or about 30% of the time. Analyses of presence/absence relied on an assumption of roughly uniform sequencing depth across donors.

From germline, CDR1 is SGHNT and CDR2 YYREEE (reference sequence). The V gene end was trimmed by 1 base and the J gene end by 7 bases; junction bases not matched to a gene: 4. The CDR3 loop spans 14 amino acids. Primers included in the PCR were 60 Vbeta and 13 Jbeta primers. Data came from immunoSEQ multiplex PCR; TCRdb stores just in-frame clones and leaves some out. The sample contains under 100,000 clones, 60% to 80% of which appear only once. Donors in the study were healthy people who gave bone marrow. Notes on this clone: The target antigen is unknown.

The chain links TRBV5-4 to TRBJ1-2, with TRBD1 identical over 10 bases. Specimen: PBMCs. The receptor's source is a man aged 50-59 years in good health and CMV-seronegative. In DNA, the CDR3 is TGTGCCAGCAGCTTGTTCGACAGGGGGCTTGGCTACACCTTC. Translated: CASSLFDRGLGYTF.